This TCR beta chain derives from a study of T cells in Graves' hyperthyroidism and ophthalmopathy (dated by TCRdb to the late 2010s). A note on the overall study: Peripheral blood was sampled at the time of initial diagnosis, prior to any treatment. In addition, the study compared T-cell repertoires in thyroid tissue and in blood from several Graves' hyperthyroidism patients. Prospective prediction of ophthalmopathy was tested in an independent validation cohort of fewer than 20 hyperthyroidism patients and some 17 patients who later progressed to ophthalmopathy. To identify TCR V-J signatures that set the groups apart, the researchers used a discovery cohort of about a hundred patients, made up of 40 to 45 with Graves' ophthalmopathy and 55 to 65 with stable Graves' hyperthyroidism. According to the paper, TCR Vbeta CDR3 sequencing was carried out on some 140 peripheral blood samples, which came from approximately 41 ophthalmopathy, around 75 hyperthyroidism and roughly 17 progressor patients. After sampling, hyperthyroidism patients received methimazole starting at 30 mg daily, and ophthalmopathy patients received high-dose intravenous methylprednisolone. The 95 to 100 discovery patients were divided at random into training and test sets in a 7:3 ratio.

Ophthalmopathy patients had moderately to severely active disease, with a Clinical Activity Score of 3 or more, a NOSPECS grade of 4 or more, and a disease duration of less than 3 months. The study excluded patients with uncontrolled infections, other autoimmune diseases, pregnancy or lactation. Diagnoses relied on clinical symptoms, serum thyroxine and TRAb, thyroid ultrasound and orbital computed tomography. Ficoll-Paque density gradient centrifugation was used to isolate PBMCs from about 9 ml of fresh peripheral blood. Total RNA was extracted using Trizol reagent, and RNA quality was assessed on an Agilent 2100 Bioanalyzer. The germline V gene (reference sequence) specifies MNHEY as CDR1 and SMNVEV as CDR2. Reading from cysteine to phenylalanine, the CDR3 counts 12 amino acids. Here the CDR3 DNA is all that survives: 36 bases in frame from base 1. Amplification of TCR beta CDR3 regions was carried out from RNA transcripts. For the first round of RT-PCR on the TCR CDR3, the HTBI primer set was used together with the Qiagen OneStep RT-PCR kit. Libraries were constructed in a second round of multiplex PCR, after which size selection and purification were carried out. The libraries were sequenced on an Illumina HiSeq2000 using paired-end 100 bp reads. Regarding the original processing steps: SOAPnuke was used to process the raw data, removing reads that contained adapters or uncalled bases, had a mean Phred below 15, or lacked an exact match to the constant primer or identifier. High-quality paired reads were merged using COPE v1.2.5, and each unique nucleotide sequence was defined as a clonotype. MiTCR v1.1 was used to align the clonotypes against IMGT TRBV, TRBD and TRBJ reference segments. Analysis was restricted to V-J combinations with a frequency above 0.0001, which covered roughly 99% of repertoires. A TCS score was defined as the ratio between F50 (clonal expansion) and ExV (chaos), using BLOSUM62-based TCRdist between CDR3 peptides within each V-J. Welch's t-statistics and random forest reduced around 510 V-J features to 13, which were used in a naive Bayes classifier (R e1071). The public reads were run again by TCRdb, first through fastp at Q25 and then through MiXCR, and only productive beta chains were kept. Each entry merges the rows of one CDR3 protein and shows their most common DNA and genes. The V and J calls here are based on TCRdb, not the publication. The sample table lists about 500,000 distinct CDR3 sequences, roughly 15% of them with a count of one. The top ten clones comprise around 32% of the sample.

As for this clonotype: It lacks a known antigen. No clone much larger than this one lies a single base away; base qualities are absent.

Summary of the overall study and its limitations: A model built on a 13 V-J signature distinguished ophthalmopathy from stable hyperthyroidism, reaching 85% to 90% sensitivity and under 84% specificity in cross-validation and 80%/75% in testing. No statistical method was used to fix the sample size in advance, and group allocation was not hidden from the investigators. During validation, the model predicted progression to ophthalmopathy a median of about 6.5 months ahead of onset, with 60% to 71% sensitivity and 72% to 80% specificity. Blood samples also contained most of the expanded thyroid clonotypes (frequency above 0.001), which suggests that blood repertoires may reflect thyroid immune responses.

The V and J segments used are TRBV27 and TRBJ2-5; 13 bases in between match TRBD2. What was sequenced was blood. The sequence was collected from a woman in her 30s with Graves' ophthalmopathy. The sequenced DNA: TGTGAAGCCAGGGGACTAGCGGGACCCGGGTACTTC. Translated, it gives CEARGLAGPGYF.